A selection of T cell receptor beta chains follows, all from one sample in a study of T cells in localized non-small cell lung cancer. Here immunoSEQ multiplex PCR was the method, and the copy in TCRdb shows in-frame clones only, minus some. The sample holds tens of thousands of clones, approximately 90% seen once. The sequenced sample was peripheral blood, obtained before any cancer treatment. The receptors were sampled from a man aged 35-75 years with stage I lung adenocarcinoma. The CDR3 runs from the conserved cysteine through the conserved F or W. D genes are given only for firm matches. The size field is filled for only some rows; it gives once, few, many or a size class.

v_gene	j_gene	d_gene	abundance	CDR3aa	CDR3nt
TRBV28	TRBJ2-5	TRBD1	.	CASRLGGHEETQYF	TGTGCCAGCAGACTAGGGGGCCACGAGGAGACCCAGTACTTC
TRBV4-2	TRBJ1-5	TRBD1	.	CASSPPTGTSQPQHF	TGTGCCAGCAGCCCCCCGACAGGGACGAGTCAGCCCCAGCATTTT
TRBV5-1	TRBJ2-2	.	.	CASSLAMADTGELFF	TGCGCCAGCAGCTTGGCGATGGCGGACACCGGGGAGCTGTTTTTT
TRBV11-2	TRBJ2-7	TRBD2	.	CASSLAAGVVEQYF	TGTGCCAGCAGCTTAGCGGCGGGAGTCGTCGAGCAGTACTTC
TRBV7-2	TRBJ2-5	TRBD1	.	CASSNWDSQETQYF	TGTGCCAGCAGCAACTGGGACAGCCAAGAGACCCAGTACTTC
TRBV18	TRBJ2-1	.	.	CASSPLGSHLYNEQFF	TGTGCCAGCTCACCATTGGGTAGCCATCTCTACAATGAGCAGTTCTTC
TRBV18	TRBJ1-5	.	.	CASSPTAINQPQHF	TGTGCCAGCTCACCAACTGCCATTAATCAGCCCCAGCATTTT
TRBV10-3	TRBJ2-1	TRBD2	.	CAIRGLAGGEQFF	TGTGCCATCAGGGGACTAGCGGGAGGTGAGCAGTTCTTC
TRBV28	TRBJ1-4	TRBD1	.	CASSSPGTGGVKLFF	TGTGCCAGCAGTTCCCCGGGGACAGGGGGCGTAAAACTGTTTTTT
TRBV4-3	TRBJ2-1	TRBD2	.	CASSQYRGLGYTYNEQFF	TGCGCCAGCAGCCAATATCGGGGACTAGGCTATACCTACAATGAGCAGTTCTTC
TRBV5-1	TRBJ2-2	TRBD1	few	CASSLVPTGSRRETGELFF	TGCGCCAGCAGCCTCGTCCCGACAGGGAGTCGTCGAGAAACCGGGGAGCTGTTTTTT
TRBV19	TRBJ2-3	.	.	CASSIPGGVTDTQYF	TGTGCCAGTAGTATCCCGGGGGGCGTCACAGATACGCAGTATTTT
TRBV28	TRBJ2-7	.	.	CASSENTYEQYF	TGTGCCAGCTCAGAAAATACCTACGAGCAGTACTTC
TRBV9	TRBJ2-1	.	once	CASSVGGTHNEQFF	TGTGCCAGCAGCGTCGGGGGCACCCACAATGAGCAGTTCTTC
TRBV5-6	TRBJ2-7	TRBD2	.	CASSLVAGGGDEQYF	TGTGCCAGCAGCTTGGTTGCGGGAGGAGGTGACGAGCAGTACTTC
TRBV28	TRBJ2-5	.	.	CASSLIARDGQEKDF	TGTGCCAGCAGTCTAATAGCCCGGGACGGCCAAGAGAAGGACTTC
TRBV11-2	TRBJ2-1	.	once	CASSQLGLDEQFF	TGTGCCAGCAGCCAACTAGGACTGGATGAGCAGTTCTTC
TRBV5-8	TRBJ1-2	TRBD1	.	CASSLTGGIGGYTF	TGTGCCAGCAGCTTGACAGGGGGCATAGGTGGCTACACCTTC
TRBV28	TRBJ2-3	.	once	CASSWTEDDTQYF	TGTGCCAGCAGTTGGACCGAGGATGATACGCAGTATTTT
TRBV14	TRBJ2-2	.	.	CASSGGVDGELFF	TGTGCCAGCAGCGGAGGGGTTGACGGGGAGCTGTTTTTT
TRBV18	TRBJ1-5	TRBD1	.	CASSPQGQHQPQHF	TGTGCCAGCTCACCGCAGGGACAGCATCAGCCCCAGCATTTT
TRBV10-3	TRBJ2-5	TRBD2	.	CAISESTPSGQETQYF	TGTGCCATCAGTGAGTCGACTCCTAGCGGCCAAGAGACCCAGTACTTC
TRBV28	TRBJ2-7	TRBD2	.	CASIPTRTSYHEQYF	TGTGCCAGCATCCCAACCCGGACTAGCTACCACGAGCAGTACTTC
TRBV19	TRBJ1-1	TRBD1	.	CASSTSGQGRRGEAFF	TGTGCCAGTAGTACCTCGGGACAGGGACGGAGAGGCGAAGCTTTCTTT
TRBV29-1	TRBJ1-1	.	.	CSVEELGDRNTEAFF	TGCAGCGTTGAAGAGCTCGGGGACCGGAACACTGAAGCTTTCTTT
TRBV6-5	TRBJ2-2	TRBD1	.	CASSFRQGRTGELFF	TGTGCCAGCAGTTTCCGACAGGGCCGCACCGGGGAGCTGTTTTTT
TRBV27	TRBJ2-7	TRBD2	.	CASSQIAGGRSYEQYF	TGTGCCAGCAGTCAAATAGCGGGAGGCAGGTCCTACGAGCAGTACTTC
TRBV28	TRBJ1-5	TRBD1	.	CASSLFGQEIYSNQPQHF	TGTGCCAGCAGTTTATTTGGACAGGAAATCTATAGCAATCAGCCCCAGCATTTT
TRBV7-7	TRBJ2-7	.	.	CASSLAQSYEQYF	TGTGCTAGCAGCTTAGCGCAGAGCTACGAGCAGTACTTC
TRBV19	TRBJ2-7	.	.	CASTARDGAYEQYF	TGTGCCAGTACAGCCCGAGACGGCGCCTACGAGCAGTACTTC
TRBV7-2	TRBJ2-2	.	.	CASSLRPRVANTGELFF	TGTGCCAGCAGCTTAAGGCCACGGGTAGCGAACACCGGGGAGCTGTTTTTT
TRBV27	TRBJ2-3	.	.	CASSLYLPTDTQYF	TGTGCCAGCAGTTTATACCTACCCACAGATACGCAGTATTTT
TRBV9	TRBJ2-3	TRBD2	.	CASSDYGGRAVDTQYF	TGTGCCAGCAGCGATTACGGCGGGAGGGCCGTAGATACGCAGTATTTT
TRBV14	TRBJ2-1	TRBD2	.	CASSHLAGLFVNEQFF	TGTGCCAGCAGCCACTTAGCGGGACTATTTGTGAATGAGCAGTTCTTC
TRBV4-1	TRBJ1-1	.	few	CASRRLANTEAFF	TGCGCCAGCAGGCGATTAGCGAACACTGAAGCTTTCTTT
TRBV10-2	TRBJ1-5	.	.	CASSGGLAGYSNQPQHF	TGCGCCAGCAGTGGGGGTTTGGCAGGGTATAGCAATCAGCCCCAGCATTTT
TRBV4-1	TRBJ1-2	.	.	CASSQEWGVGYGYTF	TGCGCCAGCAGCCAAGAGTGGGGGGTGGGCTATGGCTACACCTTC
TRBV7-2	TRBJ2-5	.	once	CASSPYDGETQYF	TGTGCCAGCAGCCCTTATGATGGGGAGACCCAGTACTTC
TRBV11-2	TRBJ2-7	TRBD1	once	CASSPDRGAYEQYF	TGTGCCAGCAGCCCGGACAGGGGGGCCTACGAGCAGTACTTC
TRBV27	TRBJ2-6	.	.	CASKGLYPSLSGANVLTF	TGTGCCAGCAAAGGACTCTACCCAAGTTTATCTGGGGCCAACGTCCTGACTTTC
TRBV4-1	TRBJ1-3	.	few	CASSLEGDLSGNTIYF	TGCGCCAGCAGCCTGGAGGGGGACCTCTCTGGAAACACCATATATTTT
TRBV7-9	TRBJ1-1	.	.	CASSLAGRNTEAFF	TGTGCCAGCAGCTTAGCGGGACGGAACACTGAAGCTTTCTTT
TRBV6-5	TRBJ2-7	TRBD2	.	CASSYASGKSYEQYF	TGTGCCAGCAGTTACGCTAGCGGGAAGTCCTACGAGCAGTACTTC
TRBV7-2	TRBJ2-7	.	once	CASSPQGGYGLTRDEQYF	TGTGCCAGCAGTCCTCAAGGAGGGTACGGGTTAACACGGGACGAGCAGTACTTC
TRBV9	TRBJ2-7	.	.	CASSPGPPANEQYF	TGTGCCAGCAGCCCCGGACCCCCGGCCAACGAGCAGTACTTC
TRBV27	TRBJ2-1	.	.	CASRLQGEPAYNEQFF	TGTGCCAGCAGATTACAAGGGGAACCCGCCTACAATGAGCAGTTCTTC
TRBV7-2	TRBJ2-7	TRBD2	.	CASSLATSGSTPYEQYF	TGTGCCAGCAGCTTAGCGACTAGCGGGAGTACCCCCTACGAGCAGTACTTC
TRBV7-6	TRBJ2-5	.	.	CASRQTPARETQYF	TGTGCCAGCCGTCAAACACCGGCTCGAGAGACCCAGTACTTC
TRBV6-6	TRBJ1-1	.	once	CASGLTGNPVFF	TGTGCCAGCGGATTAACAGGGAACCCCGTTTTCTTT
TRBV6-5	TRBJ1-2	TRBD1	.	CASSYSTGPYYGYTF	TGTGCCAGCAGTTACTCGACAGGGCCGTACTATGGCTACACCTTC
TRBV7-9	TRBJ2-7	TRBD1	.	CASSPTGGSSYEQYF	TGTGCCAGCAGCCCCACAGGGGGGAGCTCCTACGAGCAGTACTTC
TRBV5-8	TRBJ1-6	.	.	CASSLEGVNSPLHF	TGTGCCAGCAGCTTGGAAGGGGTCAATTCACCCCTCCACTTT
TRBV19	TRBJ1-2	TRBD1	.	CASSTNHQGGYGYTF	TGTGCCAGTAGTACTAACCACCAGGGGGGCTATGGCTACACCTTC
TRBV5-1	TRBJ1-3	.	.	CASSSHSGNTIYF	TGCGCCAGCAGCTCCCACTCTGGAAACACCATATATTTT
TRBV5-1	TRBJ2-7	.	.	CASRPGTAYEQYF	TGCGCCAGCAGACCCGGGACGGCCTACGAGCAGTACTTC